A selection of T cell receptor beta chains follows, all from one sample in a study of B cell selection in AIRE deficiency. The assay was immunoSEQ multiplex PCR, and TCRdb's table has in-frame clones only and misses some. The sample shows 20,000 to 25,000 clones, about 94% of them seen only once. Sequenced material: Tregs sorted from PBMCs. The receptor source for this set is a human donor with AIRE deficiency. The CDR3 runs from the conserved cysteine through the conserved F or W.

j_call v_call cdr3_aa
TRBJ1-1 TRBV7-3 CASSLRGAGTEAFF
TRBJ2-3 TRBV5-1 CASSFGGTDTQYF
TRBJ1-5 TRBV10-3 CAISEKAAGEQPQHF
TRBJ2-3 TRBV7-2 CASSLSPDTQYF
TRBJ2-6 TRBV4-1 CASSRAPWQGERPGANVLTF
TRBJ1-1 TRBV5-1 CASSSGQPMNTEAFF
TRBJ2-5 TRBV9 CASSREGTQYF
TRBJ2-5 TRBV11-2 CASSTPPGETQYF
TRBJ1-1 TRBV7-3 CASSSELGTEAFF
TRBJ1-2 TRBV28 CASSSGNTDYGYTF
TRBJ1-2 TRBV6-6 CASSYSTPKNYGYTF